The present T cell receptor beta chain was sequenced within a study of blood T cell repertoires in COVID-19. Study-wide background: COVID-19 samples, acute and convalescent, were from the United States, Italy and Spain. T cells, B-cell-depleted T cells, or PBMCs provided the cDNA or gDNA that served as material.

CDR3 size: 18 residues. V was pared by 0 bases and J by 4 bases, with 11 bases of the junction left unmatched. Looked up from germline, CDR1 is LGHNA and CDR2 is YSLEER. Authors' analysis steps: Cell counts per sample came from amplifying reference gene primers. Here immunoSEQ multiplex PCR was the method, and the copy in TCRdb shows in-frame clones only, minus some. Clone size and V and J calls were adopted from that table, with D and trimming inferred from the DNA. This sample has 100,000 or so clones, with about two thirds found just once. The J gene is TRBJ1-4, the V gene TRBV4-3, with 7 nucleotides matching TRBD1. The TCR comes from a woman older than 75 with acute or convalescent COVID-19. Sequencing input: peripheral blood. CDR3 residues: CASSQESGVTGRNEKLFF. CDR3 DNA: TGCGCCAGCAGCCAAGAATCTGGGGTGACAGGGCGTAATGAAAAACTGTTTTTT.